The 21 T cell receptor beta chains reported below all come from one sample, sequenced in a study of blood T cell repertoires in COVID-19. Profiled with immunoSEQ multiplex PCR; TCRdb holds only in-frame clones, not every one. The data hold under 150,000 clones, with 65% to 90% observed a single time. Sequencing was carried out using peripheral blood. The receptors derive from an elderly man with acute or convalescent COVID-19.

The CDR3 here is CASSETGELFF. The DNA for the CDR3 is TGTGCCAGCTCGGAGACCGGGGAGCTGTTTTTT. The chain has TRBV11-3 and TRBJ2-2; D not resolved. Germline V gene lookup returns CDR1 SGHNT and CDR2 YENEEA. V dropped 8 bases and J dropped 5 bases, with 6 bases sitting between them. The CDR3 totals 11 residues.

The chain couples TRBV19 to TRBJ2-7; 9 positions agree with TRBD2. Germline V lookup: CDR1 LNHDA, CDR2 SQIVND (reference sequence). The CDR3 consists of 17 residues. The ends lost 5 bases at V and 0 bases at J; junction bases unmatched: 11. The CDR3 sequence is CASSSRASGMSSYEQYF. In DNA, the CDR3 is TGTGCCAGTAGTTCAAGGGCTAGCGGGATGAGCTCCTACGAGCAGTACTTC.

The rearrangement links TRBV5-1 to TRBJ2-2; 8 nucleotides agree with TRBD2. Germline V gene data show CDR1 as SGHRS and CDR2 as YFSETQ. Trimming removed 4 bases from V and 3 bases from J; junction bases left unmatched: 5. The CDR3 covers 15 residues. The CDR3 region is CASSRGGRDTGELFF. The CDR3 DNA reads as TGCGCCAGCAGCCGGGGGGGGCGAGACACCGGGGAGCTGTTTTTT.

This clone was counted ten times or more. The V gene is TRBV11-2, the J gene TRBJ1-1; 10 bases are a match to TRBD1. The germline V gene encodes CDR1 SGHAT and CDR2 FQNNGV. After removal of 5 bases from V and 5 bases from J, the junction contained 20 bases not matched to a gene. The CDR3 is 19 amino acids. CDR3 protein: CASSARDRGWVDLSTEAFF. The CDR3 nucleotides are TGTGCCAGCAGCGCCCGGGACAGGGGATGGGTAGACCTAAGTACTGAAGCTTTCTTT.

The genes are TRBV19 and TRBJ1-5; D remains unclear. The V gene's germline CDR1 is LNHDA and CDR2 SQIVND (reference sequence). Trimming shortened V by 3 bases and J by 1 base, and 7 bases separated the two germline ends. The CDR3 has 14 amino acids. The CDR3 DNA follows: TGTGCCAGTAGTATGGGAGTAAGCAATCAGCCCCAGCATTTT. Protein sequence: CASSMGVSNQPQHF. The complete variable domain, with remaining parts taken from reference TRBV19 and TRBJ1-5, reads DGGITQSPKYLFRKEGQNVTLSCEQNLNHDAMYWYRQDPGQGLRLIYYSQIVNDFQKGDIAEGYSVSREKKESFPLTVTSAQKNPTAFYLCASSMGVSNQPQHFGDGTRLSIL.

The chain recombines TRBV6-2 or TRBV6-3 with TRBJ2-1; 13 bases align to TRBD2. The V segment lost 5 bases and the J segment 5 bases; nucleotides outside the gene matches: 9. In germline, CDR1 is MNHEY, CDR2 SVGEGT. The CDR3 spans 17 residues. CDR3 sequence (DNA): TGTGCCAGCAGTAGGACTAGCGGGAGAAGGGGGGACAATGAGCAGTTCTTC. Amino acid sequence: CASSRTSGRRGDNEQFF.

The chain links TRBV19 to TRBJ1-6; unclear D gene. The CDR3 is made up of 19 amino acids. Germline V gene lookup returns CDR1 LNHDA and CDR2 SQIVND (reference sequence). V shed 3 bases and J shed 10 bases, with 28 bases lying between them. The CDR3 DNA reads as TGTGCCAGTAGTATCGCCTCTGGAACCTCGGAGGGTATAGGGTCACCCCTCCACTTT. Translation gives CASSIASGTSEGIGSPLHF.

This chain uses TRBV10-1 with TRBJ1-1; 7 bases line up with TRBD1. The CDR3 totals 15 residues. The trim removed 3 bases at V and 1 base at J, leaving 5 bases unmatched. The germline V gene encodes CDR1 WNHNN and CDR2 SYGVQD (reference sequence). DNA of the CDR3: TGCGCCAGCAGTGAACAACAGGGGCGGAACACTGAAGCTTTCTTT. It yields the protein CASSEQQGRNTEAFF.

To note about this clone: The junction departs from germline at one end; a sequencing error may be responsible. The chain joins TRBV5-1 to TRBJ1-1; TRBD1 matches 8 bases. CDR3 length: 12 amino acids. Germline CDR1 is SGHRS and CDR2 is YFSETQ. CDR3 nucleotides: TGCGCCAGCAGCTCAGACCGGACAGGGTTTCACTTT. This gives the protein CASSSDRTGFHF.

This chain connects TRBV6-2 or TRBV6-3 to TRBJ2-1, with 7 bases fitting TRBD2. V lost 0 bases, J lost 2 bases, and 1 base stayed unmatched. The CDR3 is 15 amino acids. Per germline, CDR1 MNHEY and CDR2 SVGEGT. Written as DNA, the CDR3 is TGTGCCAGCAGTTACTCCGGGACTACCTACAATGAGCAGTTCTTC. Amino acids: CASSYSGTTYNEQFF.

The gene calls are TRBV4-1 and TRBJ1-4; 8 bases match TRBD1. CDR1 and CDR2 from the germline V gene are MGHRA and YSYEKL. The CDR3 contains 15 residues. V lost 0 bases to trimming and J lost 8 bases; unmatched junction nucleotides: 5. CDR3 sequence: CASSQEDREREKLFF. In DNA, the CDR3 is TGCGCCAGCAGCCAAGAGGACAGGGAGAGGGAAAAACTGTTTTTT.

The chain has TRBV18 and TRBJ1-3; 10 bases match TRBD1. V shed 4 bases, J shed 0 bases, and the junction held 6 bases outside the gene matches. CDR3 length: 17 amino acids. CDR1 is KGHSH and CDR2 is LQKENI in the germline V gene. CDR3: CASSRGQGDYSGNTIYF. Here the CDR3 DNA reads TGTGCCAGCTCACGTGGACAGGGGGATTACTCTGGAAACACCATATATTTT.

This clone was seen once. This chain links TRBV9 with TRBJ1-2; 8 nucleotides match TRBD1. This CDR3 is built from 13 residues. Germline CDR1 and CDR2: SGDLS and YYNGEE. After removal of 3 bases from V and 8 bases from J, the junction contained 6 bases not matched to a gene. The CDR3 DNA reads TGTGCCAGCAGCGGGACAGGGCTCGAAGGCTACACCTTC. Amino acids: CASSGTGLEGYTF.

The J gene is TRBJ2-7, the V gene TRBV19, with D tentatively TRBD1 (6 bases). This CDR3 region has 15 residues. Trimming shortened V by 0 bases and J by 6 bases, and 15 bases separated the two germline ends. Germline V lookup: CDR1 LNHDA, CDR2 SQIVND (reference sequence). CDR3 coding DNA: TGTGCCAGTAGTATAGATCGTACAGGGTTGCGCGAGCAGTACTTC. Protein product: CASSIDRTGLREQYF.

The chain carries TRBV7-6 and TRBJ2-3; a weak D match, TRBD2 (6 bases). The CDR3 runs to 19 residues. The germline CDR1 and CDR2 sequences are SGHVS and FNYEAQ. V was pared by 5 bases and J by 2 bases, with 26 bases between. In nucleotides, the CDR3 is TGTGCCAGCAGCCCCCTAGTCCGACTAGAAGGCCTTGCCACAGATACGCAGTATTTT. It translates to CASSPLVRLEGLATDTQYF.

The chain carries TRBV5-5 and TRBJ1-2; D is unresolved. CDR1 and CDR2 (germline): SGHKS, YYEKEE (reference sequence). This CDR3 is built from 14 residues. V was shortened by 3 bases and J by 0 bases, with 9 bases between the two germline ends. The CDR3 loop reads CASSSGTANYGYTF. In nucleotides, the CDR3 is TGTGCCAGCAGCTCTGGAACAGCTAACTATGGCTACACCTTC. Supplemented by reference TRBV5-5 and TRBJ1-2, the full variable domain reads DAGVTQSPTHLIKTRGQQVTLRCSPISGHKSVSWYQQVLGQGPQFIFQYYEKEERGRGNFPDRFSARQFPNYSSELNVNALLLGDSALYLCASSSGTANYGYTFGSGTRLTVV.

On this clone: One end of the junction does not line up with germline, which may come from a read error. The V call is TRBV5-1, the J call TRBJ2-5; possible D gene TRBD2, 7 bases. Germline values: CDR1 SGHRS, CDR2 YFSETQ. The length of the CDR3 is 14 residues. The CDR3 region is CASSNGGGTKIFDF. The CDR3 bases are TGCGCCAGCAGCAATGGCGGGGGCACGAAGATATTCGACTTC.

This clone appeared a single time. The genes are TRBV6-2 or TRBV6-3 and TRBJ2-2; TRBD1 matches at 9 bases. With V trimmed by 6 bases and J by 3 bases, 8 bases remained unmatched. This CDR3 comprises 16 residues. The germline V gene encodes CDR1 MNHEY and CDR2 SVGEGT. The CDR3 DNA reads TGTGCCAGCAGCCCATTGAGGACAGGGGACACCGGGGAGCTGTTTTTT. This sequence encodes CASSPLRTGDTGELFF.

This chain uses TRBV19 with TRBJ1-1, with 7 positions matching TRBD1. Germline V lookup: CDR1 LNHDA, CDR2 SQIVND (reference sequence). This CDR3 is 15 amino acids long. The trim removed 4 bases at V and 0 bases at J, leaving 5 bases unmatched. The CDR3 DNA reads TGTGCCAGTAGTACGGGACAGTACATGAACACTGAAGCTTTCTTT. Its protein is CASSTGQYMNTEAFF. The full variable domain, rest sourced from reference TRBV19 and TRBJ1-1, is DGGITQSPKYLFRKEGQNVTLSCEQNLNHDAMYWYRQDPGQGLRLIYYSQIVNDFQKGDIAEGYSVSREKKESFPLTVTSAQKNPTAFYLCASSTGQYMNTEAFFGQGTRLTVV.

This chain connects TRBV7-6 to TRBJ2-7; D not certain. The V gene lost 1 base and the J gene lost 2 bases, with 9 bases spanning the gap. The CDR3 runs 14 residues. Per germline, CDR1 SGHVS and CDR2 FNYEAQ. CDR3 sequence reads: CASSLGATTYEQYF. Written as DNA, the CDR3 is TGTGCCAGCAGCTTAGGCGCTACTACCTACGAGCAGTACTTC.

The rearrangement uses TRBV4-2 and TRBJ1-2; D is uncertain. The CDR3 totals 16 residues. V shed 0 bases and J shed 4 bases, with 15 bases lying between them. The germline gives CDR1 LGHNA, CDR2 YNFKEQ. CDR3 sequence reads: CASSQESGFSGYGYTF. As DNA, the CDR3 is TGTGCCAGCAGCCAAGAATCGGGGTTCTCTGGCTATGGCTACACCTTC.